Listed below are T cell receptor beta chains from one sample, sequenced in a study of cytomegalovirus exposure and HLA in healthy donors. The table came from immunoSEQ multiplex PCR; TCRdb's copy has only in-frame clones and leaves some out. This sample carries 100,000 to 140,000 clones, about 80% of them seen once, and the ten largest clones take 7.5% to 9%. The sequenced sample was PBMCs. Receptor source: a man under 40 in good health and CMV-seronegative. Both conserved end residues are part of each CDR3. A D gene is named only where the DNA matches it firmly. A clone size is listed for some rows: how often the clone was seen (once, few, many), or a class if it is expanded.

d_call | clone_size | j_call | v_call | cdr3_nt | cdr3_aa
. | . | TRBJ2-1 | TRBV29-1 | TGCAGCGTTGAACGACAGGCCCTCTACAATGAGCAGTTCTTC | CSVERQALYNEQFF
TRBD1 | . | TRBJ2-2 | TRBV6-1 | TGTGCCAGCAGAACCGGACAGGGGCCCGGGGAGCTGTTTTTT | CASRTGQGPGELFF
TRBD2 | . | TRBJ2-1 | TRBV7-9 | TGTGCCAGCAGCCCCTGGACTAGCGGGATATCAAATGAGCAGTTCTTC | CASSPWTSGISNEQFF
. | few | TRBJ1-4 | TRBV28 | TGTGCCAGCAGCCGGGGGGGGAAGGATAATGAAAAACTGTTTTTT | CASSRGGKDNEKLFF
TRBD2 | . | TRBJ2-2 | TRBV9 | TGTGCCAGCAGCGTACCCGGCCTAGCGGGGGACACCGGGGAGCTGTTTTTT | CASSVPGLAGDTGELFF
TRBD2 | once | TRBJ2-7 | TRBV4-1 | TGCGCCAGCGCTCTGGGAGGGGTGGCCTACGAGCAGTACTTC | CASALGGVAYEQYF
TRBD2 | . | TRBJ2-7 | TRBV29-1 | TGCAGCGTTGACGGGGGGGGGCTAGACGAGCAGTACTTC | CSVDGGGLDEQYF
. | . | TRBJ2-7 | TRBV5-4 | TGTGCCAGCAGCTTTGGAGCGACCCACTCCTACGAGCAGTACTTC | CASSFGATHSYEQYF
TRBD2 | few | TRBJ2-1 | TRBV6-1 | TGTGCCAGCAGTGAAGCTTTGGCGGGAGAGCGCAATGAGCAGTTCTTC | CASSEALAGERNEQFF
. | . | TRBJ1-2 | TRBV27 | TGTGCCAGCAGTCCCTGGGGGGGCAACTATGGCTACACCTTC | CASSPWGGNYGYTF
TRBD1 | . | TRBJ1-1 | TRBV2 | TGTGCCAGCAGTCCGACTTTAGGACAGGCTGAAGCTTTCTTT | CASSPTLGQAEAFF
TRBD2 | . | TRBJ2-7 | TRBV11-2 | TGTGCCAGCAGGGCCGGGACTAACAGTTACGAGCAGTACTTC | CASRAGTNSYEQYF
TRBD2 | . | TRBJ2-5 | TRBV6-1 | TGTGCCAGCAGAGGGACTAGCGGGGGACAAGAGACCCAGTACTTC | CASRGTSGGQETQYF
TRBD1 | . | TRBJ1-1 | TRBV29-1 | TGCAGCGTTGAACCCTCAGGGGGCGCGAACACTGAAGCTTTCTTT | CSVEPSGGANTEAFF
TRBD2 | . | TRBJ2-1 | TRBV5-6 | TGTGCCAGCAGCCGGTGGACTAGCGGGTACTCCTACAATGAGCAGTTCTTC | CASSRWTSGYSYNEQFF
. | . | TRBJ1-1 | TRBV19 | TGTGCCAGTAGTATGGCAGCCGGGGTGAACACTGAAGCTTTCTTT | CASSMAAGVNTEAFF
. | many | TRBJ1-4 | TRBV20-1 | TGCAGTGCGCTTCAGGAGGGATGGCTGTTTTTT | CSALQEGWLFF
TRBD2 | . | TRBJ2-5 | TRBV5-1 | TGCGCCAGCAGCGCGGGATCGGGGGGGGAGACCCAGTACTTC | CASSAGSGGETQYF
TRBD1 | once | TRBJ2-7 | TRBV7-2 | TGTGCCAGCAGCCGATACAGGGGTGAGCAGTACTTC | CASSRYRGEQYF
. | . | TRBJ1-5 | TRBV7-6 | TGTGCCAGCAGCGAGGACCCCCTCGAGGGTCAGCCCCAGCATTTT | CASSEDPLEGQPQHF
TRBD2 | . | TRBJ2-1 | TRBV2 | TGTGCCAGCATGGTAGCGGGGGAGTGGAATGAGCAGTTCTTC | CASMVAGEWNEQFF
. | many | TRBJ1-1 | TRBV14 | TGTGCCAGCAGCCAAGAGGGGGCCCTAGGGACTGAAGCTTTCTTT | CASSQEGALGTEAFF